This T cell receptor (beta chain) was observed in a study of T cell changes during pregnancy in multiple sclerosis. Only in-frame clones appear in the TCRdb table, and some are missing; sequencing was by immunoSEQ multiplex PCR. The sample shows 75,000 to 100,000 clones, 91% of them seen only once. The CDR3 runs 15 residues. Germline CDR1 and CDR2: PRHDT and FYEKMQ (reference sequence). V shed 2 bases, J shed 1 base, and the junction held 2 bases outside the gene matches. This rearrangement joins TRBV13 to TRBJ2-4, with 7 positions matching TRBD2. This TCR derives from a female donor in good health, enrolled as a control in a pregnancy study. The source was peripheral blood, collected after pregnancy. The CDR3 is CASSLSGGAKNIQYF. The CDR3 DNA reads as TGTGCCAGCAGCTTATCGGGAGGCGCCAAAAACATTCAGTACTTC.